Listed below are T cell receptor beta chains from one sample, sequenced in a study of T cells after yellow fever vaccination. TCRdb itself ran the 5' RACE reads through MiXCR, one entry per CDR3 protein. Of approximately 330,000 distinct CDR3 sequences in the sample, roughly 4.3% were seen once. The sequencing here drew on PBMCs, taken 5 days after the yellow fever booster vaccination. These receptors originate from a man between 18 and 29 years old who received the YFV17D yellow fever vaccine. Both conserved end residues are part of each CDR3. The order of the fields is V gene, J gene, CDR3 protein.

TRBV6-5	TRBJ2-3	CASSRRALAGRSTDTQYF
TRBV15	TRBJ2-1	CATSRDGSTSGNEQFF
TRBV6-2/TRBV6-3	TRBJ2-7	CASGPRGSVYEQYF
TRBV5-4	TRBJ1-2	CASGGGNYGYTF
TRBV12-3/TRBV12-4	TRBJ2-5	CASRSGTSGGKETQYF
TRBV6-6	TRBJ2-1	CASRSGGAYNEQFF
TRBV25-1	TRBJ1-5	CASSDRGVNQPQHF
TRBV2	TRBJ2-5	CASRKTPQETQYF
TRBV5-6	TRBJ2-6	CASSFVSISGANVLTF
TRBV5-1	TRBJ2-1	CASSLAHRGNEQFF
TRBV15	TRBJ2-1	CATSRRLAGGTSYNEQFF
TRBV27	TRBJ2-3	CASTGGGRGTDTQYF
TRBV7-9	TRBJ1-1	CASSLEGTDTEAFF
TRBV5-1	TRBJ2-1	CASSFPQDKPNEQFF
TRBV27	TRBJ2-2	CASTQRDFPGGELFF
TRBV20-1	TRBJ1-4	CSASGQATNEKLFF
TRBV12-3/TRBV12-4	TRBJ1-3	CATQPGTGGNTIYF
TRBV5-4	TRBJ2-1	CASSVGQGTYNEQFF
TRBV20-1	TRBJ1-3	CSASGRGNSPGNTIYF
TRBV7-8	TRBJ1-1	CASSLASGPLNTEAFF
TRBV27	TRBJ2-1	CASSPRLGGNEQFF
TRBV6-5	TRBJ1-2	CASSYTGDYGYTF
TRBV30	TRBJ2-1	CAWSLFDEQFF
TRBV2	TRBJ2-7	CASSGQAGRHSEQYF
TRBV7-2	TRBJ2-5	CASSPGLVQETQYF
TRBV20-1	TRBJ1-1	CSARDNNRGRTEAFF
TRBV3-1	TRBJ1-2	CASSQDAAGLYYGYTF
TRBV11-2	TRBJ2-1	CASSLGQIEFF
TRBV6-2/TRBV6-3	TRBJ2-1	CASGASGGATNNEQFF
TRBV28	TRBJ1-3	CASRETGNTIYF
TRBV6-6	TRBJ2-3	CASSPRSGAGGSYTDTQYF
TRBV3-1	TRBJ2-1	CASSQEELHEQFF
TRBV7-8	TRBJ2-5	CASSLAGGSQETQYF
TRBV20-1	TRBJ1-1	CSAPLGDTEAFF
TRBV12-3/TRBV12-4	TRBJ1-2	CASSFGVSYGYTF